This section outlines one T cell receptor (beta chain) sequence together with its context. Its antigen is not identified. Produced via immunoSEQ multiplex PCR; TCRdb's table is partial and in-frame only. The top ten hold around 20% of the sample, which has 10,000 or so clones, roughly 85% seen once. The data belong to a study of T cell repertoires in ileal Crohn's disease. Across the whole study: The M6 sample came from neoterminal ileum during colonoscopy after surgery.

Germline CDR1 SQVTM, CDR2 ANQGSEA. Trimming stripped 8 bases from V and 0 bases from J, with 10 bases between. The CDR3 runs 12 residues. Time point here: neoterminal ileum biopsy at postoperative endoscopy, about 6 months after surgery. The study's findings and limits: Clonality above 26.8% at surgery always came with endoscopic recurrence. Compared with CD4 T cells, sorted CD8 cells carried more expanded clones.

The sequencing input was ileal tissue. The receptor's source is an adult with Crohn's disease. J is TRBJ1-1 and V is TRBV29-1, with a weak D call TRBD1 (5 bases). CDR3 protein: CSHRPMNTEAFF. The CDR3, as DNA: TGCAGCCACAGGCCCATGAACACTGAAGCTTTCTTT.